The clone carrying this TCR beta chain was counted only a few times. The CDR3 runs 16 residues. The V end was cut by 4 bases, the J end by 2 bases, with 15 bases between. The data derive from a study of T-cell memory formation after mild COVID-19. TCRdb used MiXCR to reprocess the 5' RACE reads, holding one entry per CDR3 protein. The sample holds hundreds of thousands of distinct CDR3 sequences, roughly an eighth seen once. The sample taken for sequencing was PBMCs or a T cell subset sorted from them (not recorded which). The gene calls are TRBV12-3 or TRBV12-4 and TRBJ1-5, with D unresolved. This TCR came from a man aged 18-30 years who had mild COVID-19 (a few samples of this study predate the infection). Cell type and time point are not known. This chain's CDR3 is CASSSDLERGNQPQHF. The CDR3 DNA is TGTGCCAGCAGTTCCGATCTTGAACGGGGCAATCAGCCCCAGCATTTT.